The 12 T cell receptor beta chains listed next were all sequenced from one sample in a study of T-cell memory formation after mild COVID-19. TCRdb re-called the 5' RACE reads through MiXCR, storing one row per CDR3 protein. The profile shows 200,000 to 300,000 distinct CDR3 sequences, around 17% of them singletons. The sequenced sample consisted of PBMCs or a T cell subset sorted from them (not recorded which). The receptor source for this set is a man aged 18 to 30 who had mild COVID-19 (a few samples of this study predate the infection). Cell type and time point are not known.

This clonotype was detected only a few times. The genes are TRBV27 and TRBJ2-5; D gene uncertain. CDR3 length equals 14 residues. The germline CDR1 and CDR2 sequences are MNHEY and SMNVEV (reference sequence). V was cut by 5 bases and J by 2 bases, with 12 bases left in between. CDR3 in amino acids: CASSPNMEQETQYF. CDR3 DNA sequence: TGTGCCAGCAGTCCCAATATGGAACAAGAGACCCAGTACTTC.

This clonotype occurred a few times. V gene TRBV12-3 or TRBV12-4 combines with J gene TRBJ2-5; D is possibly TRBD2 (6 bases). The CDR3 has 14 residues. Trimming took off 3 bases at V and 6 bases at J, with 14 bases between the two ends. The CDR3 is CASSLQRVGQTQYF. For the CDR3, the DNA is TGTGCCAGCAGTTTGCAGCGGGTGGGACAGACCCAGTACTTC.

This clonotype was counted a few times. V usage is TRBV12-3 or TRBV12-4 and J usage is TRBJ2-6, with D uncertain. CDR3 length: 13 residues. V was shortened by 5 bases and J by 6 bases, with 8 bases between the two germline ends. The DNA of the CDR3 is TGTGCCAGCAGTGGGGTGGAGGCCAACGTCCTGACTTTC. This translates into CASSGVEANVLTF.

V usage is TRBV12-3 or TRBV12-4 and J usage is TRBJ1-5; no reliable D call. The CDR3 covers 13 residues. V dropped 6 bases and J dropped 4 bases, with 10 bases sitting between them. CDR3 in DNA: TGTGCCAGCAGCCCGCAGGTAAATCAGCCCCAGCATTTT. Its protein product is CASSPQVNQPQHF.

The rearrangement joins TRBV18 to TRBJ2-5, with D possibly matching TRBD2 (5 bases). V gave up 2 bases and J gave up 5 bases, with 12 bases separating them. Germline loops: CDR1 KGHSH, CDR2 LQKENI. The CDR3 loop spans 14 amino acids. The DNA for the CDR3 is TGTGCCAGCTCACCAAATACGGGGATGGAGACCCAGTACTTC. Amino acids: CASSPNTGMETQYF.

The CDR3 DNA sequence: TGTGCCAGCAGCCAAGAACAGCGGGTCACAGATACGCAGTATTTT. Protein: CASSQEQRVTDTQYF. This chain links TRBV3-1 with TRBJ2-3; the D gene is possibly TRBD2 (6 bases). The CDR3 is 15 amino acids. Germline CDR1 LGHDT, CDR2 YNNKEL (reference sequence). Trimming removed 0 bases from V and 2 bases from J, with 9 bases in between.

This clonotype was detected only a few times. The rearrangement links TRBV4-2 to TRBJ2-3; the D gene is possibly TRBD2 (6 bases). The CDR3 is made up of 13 amino acids. Germline lookup yields CDR1 LGHNA and CDR2 YNFKEQ. V was cut by 3 bases and J by 5 bases, with 9 bases left in between. The CDR3: CASSQPGLDTQYF. The CDR3 DNA is TGTGCCAGCAGCCAGCCGGGACTAGATACGCAGTATTTT.

This clonotype appeared a few times. CDR3 sequence: CSARVSGMEGYTF. The CDR3 region has the DNA TGCAGTGCTAGAGTATCCGGGATGGAAGGCTACACCTTC. The chain joins TRBV20-1 to TRBJ1-2; D is unresolved. CDR3 length: 13 amino acids. Germline V gives CDR1 DFQATT, CDR2 SNEGSKA (reference sequence). V was pared by 1 base and J by 8 bases, with 14 bases between.

V is TRBV7-6 and J is TRBJ2-1; TRBD2 agrees at 9 bases. CDR3 length: 14 amino acids. In germline, CDR1 is SGHVS, CDR2 FNYEAQ. The junction had 5 bases not matched to a gene; V was cut back by 3 bases and J by 8 bases. The CDR3 DNA sequence: TGTGCCAGCAGCTTTGCTAGCGGGGTCGATGAGCAGTTCTTC. This translates into CASSFASGVDEQFF. The entire variable domain, with the rest obtained from reference TRBV7-6 and TRBJ2-1, is as follows: GAGVSQSPRYKVTKRGQDVALRCDPISGHVSLYWYRQALGQGPEFLTYFNYEAQQDKSGLPNDRFSAERPEGSISTLTIQRTEQRDSAMYRCASSFASGVDEQFFGPGTRLTVL.

The chain links TRBV4-1 to TRBJ1-6, with TRBD1 as a possible D gene (6 bases). Germline V gives CDR1 MGHRA, CDR2 YSYEKL. This CDR3 comprises 15 residues. Deletions cut 5 bases from V and 10 bases from J, with 18 bases between. As DNA, the CDR3 is TGCGCCAGCAGCGGGGGCCGCGATCCTCGGTCACCCCTCCACTTT. Protein product: CASSGGRDPRSPLHF.

Many counts were recorded for this clonotype. V is TRBV6-2 or TRBV6-3 and J is TRBJ2-3; no reliable D call. Trimming left V 5 bases short and J 2 bases short, with 8 bases between. The CDR3 consists of 13 residues. Per the germline V gene, CDR1 is MNHEY and CDR2 is SVGEGT. Written as DNA, the CDR3 is TGTGCCAGCAGTCGTGACTCCACAGATACGCAGTATTTT. This gives the protein CASSRDSTDTQYF.

The V and J genes are TRBV6-4 and TRBJ2-2; 7 bases are shared with TRBD2. Per germline, CDR1 MRHNA and CDR2 SNTAGT. CDR3 size: 14 residues. Losses at the gene ends were 7 bases for V and 3 bases for J; bases not matched to a gene: 5. The CDR3, as DNA: TGTGCCAGCAAGGCTAGCGGAGACACCGGGGAGCTGTTTTTT. This translates into CASKASGDTGELFF.